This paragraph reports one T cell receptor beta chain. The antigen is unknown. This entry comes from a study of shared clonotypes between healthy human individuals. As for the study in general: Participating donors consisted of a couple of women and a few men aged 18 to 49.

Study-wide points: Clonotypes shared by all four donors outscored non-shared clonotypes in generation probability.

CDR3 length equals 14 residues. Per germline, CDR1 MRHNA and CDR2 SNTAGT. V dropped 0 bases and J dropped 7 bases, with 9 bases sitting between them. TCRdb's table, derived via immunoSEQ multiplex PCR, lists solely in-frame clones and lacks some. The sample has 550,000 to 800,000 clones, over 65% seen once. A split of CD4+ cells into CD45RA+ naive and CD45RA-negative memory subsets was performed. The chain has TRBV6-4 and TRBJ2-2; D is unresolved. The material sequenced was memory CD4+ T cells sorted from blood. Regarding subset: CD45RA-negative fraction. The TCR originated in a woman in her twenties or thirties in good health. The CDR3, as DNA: TGTGCCAGCAGTGACTCGAACGGCGGCGGGGAGCTGTTTTTT. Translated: CASSDSNGGGELFF.